This T cell receptor beta chain was captured in a study of T cell responses to AZD1222 COVID-19 vaccine. On the study more broadly: Pooled samples include second doses given at about 4 or 12 weeks.

Comment on this clone: As yet, its antigen is unknown.

The repertoire was sequenced with immunoSEQ multiplex PCR; TCRdb's copy has only in-frame clones and lacks some. The sample lists about 120,000 clones; 70% to 90% were seen once. Points from the study as a whole: The study reported that nearly half of spike-specific TCRs target unmutated variant regions. Most donors were white British, females outnumbered males, and clonal diversity was possibly underestimated. Mapped onto spike, vaccine-associated CD4 TCRs spanned it and were dominant at 160-218 and 743-854.

The CDR3 sequence is 12 residues long. The germline V gene encodes CDR1 SGHTS and CDR2 YDEGEE. With 1 base removed from V and 4 bases from J, the gap between germline ends came to 5 bases. The input for sequencing was peripheral blood, taken on day 0 of AZD1222 vaccination. The V and J genes are TRBV5-8 and TRBJ1-1; D gene unclear. The sequence derives from an adult in good health. CDR3 DNA sequence: TGTGCCAGCAGCTTGATTGCCACTGAAGCTTTCTTT. As protein: CASSLIATEAFF.